This T cell receptor (beta chain) was found in a study of blood T cell repertoires in COVID-19. Across the whole study: COVID-19 samples from acute and convalescent phases originated in the United States, Italy and Spain.

Produced via immunoSEQ multiplex PCR; TCRdb's table is partial and in-frame only. Among 150,000 to 200,000 clones listed, approximately 86% were seen once. Germline V lookup: CDR1 SGHRS, CDR2 YFSETQ. CDR3 length: 13 residues. The V gene lost 4 bases and the J gene lost 7 bases, with 11 bases spanning the gap. Seattle patients were enrolled while actively infected and followed longitudinally. The chain combines TRBV5-1 with TRBJ2-2, with D possibly matching TRBD2 (6 bases). Sequenced material: peripheral blood. The sequence was obtained from a woman of 80 years or more with COVID-19, enrolled during active disease. CDR3 nucleotide sequence: TGCGCCAGCAGCCGGGACTGGGGCGGGGAGCTGTTTTTT. It yields the protein CASSRDWGGELFF. The variable domain in full, completed from reference TRBV5-1 and TRBJ2-2, reads KAGVTQTPRYLIKTRGQQVTLSCSPISGHRSVSWYQQTPGQGLQFLFEYFSETQRNKGNFPGRFSGRQFSNSRSEMNVSTLELGDSALYLCASSRDWGGELFFGEGSRLTVL.